The rows below give T cell receptor beta chains drawn from one sample of a study of metastatic and nonmetastatic thyroid tumors. Using MiXCR, TCRdb reanalyzed the PCR reads. The data show fewer than 35,000 clones, 15% to 20% seen once. Specimen: blood. These receptors were obtained from a female donor with papillary thyroid cancer or a benign thyroid nodule (not recorded which). Some clones in this sample may be carry-over from other donors' samples. CDR3s include the opening cysteine and the closing phenylalanine or tryptophan. The D gene is left open where the match is weak. Rows give clone size only sometimes, using once, few, many, or a class for an expanded clone.

TRBV20-1	TRBD1	TRBJ2-7	many	CSGETGGYEQYF	TGCAGTGGGGAGACAGGGGGCTACGAGCAGTACTTC
TRBV20-1	-	TRBJ2-5	-	CSARGGRRATETQYF	TGCAGTGCTAGGGGGGGTCGACGAGCTACGGAGACCCAGTACTTC
TRBV7-3	-	TRBJ2-3	many	CASPQGTDTQYF	TGTGCCAGCCCGCAGGGCACAGATACGCAGTATTTT
TRBV11-1	-	TRBJ1-1	-	CASGPWGDDMNTEAFF	TGTGCCAGCGGCCCCTGGGGGGACGACATGAACACTGAAGCTTTCTTT
TRBV3-1	TRBD1	TRBJ1-2	-	CASIQDRGISYGYTF	TGTGCCAGCATCCAAGACAGGGGTATTAGCTATGGCTACACCTTC
TRBV7-6	-	TRBJ2-5	many	CASSSLGGLQETQYF	TGTGCCAGCAGCTCGTTGGGGGGGCTGCAAGAGACCCAGTACTTC
TRBV30	TRBD1	TRBJ1-4	once	CAWIVGQASTDEKLFF	TGTGCCTGGATTGTCGGACAGGCGTCAACTGATGAAAAACTGTTTTTT
TRBV6-1	-	TRBJ1-4	many	CASQRQANEKLFF	TGTGCCAGCCAGCGGCAGGCGAATGAAAAACTGTTTTTT
TRBV5-6	-	TRBJ2-3	-	CASSASNTDTQYF	TGTGCCAGCAGCGCCTCAAACACAGATACGCAGTATTTT
TRBV9	-	TRBJ1-2	once	CASSATPGAANYGYTF	TGTGCCAGCAGCGCGACCCCAGGGGCAGCTAACTATGGCTACACCTTC